The present T cell receptor (beta chain) was sequenced within a study of beta chain features in type 1 diabetes. The V gene lost 5 bases and the J gene lost 4 bases, with 8 bases spanning the gap. This CDR3 is built from 13 residues. The germline V gene encodes CDR1 SGHTA and CDR2 FQGTGA. Reverse transcription of all isolated RNA meant that expressed TCRB transcripts were sequenced. Sequencing was performed with immunoSEQ multiplex PCR; in TCRdb, only in-frame clones are kept and a portion is missing. This table has hundreds of thousands of clones, over 10% appearing once. Study-wide results and caveats: Moderate yet significant TCRB CDR3 shortening was seen in Type 1 diabetes patients in all four CD4+ subsets.

As concerns this clone: Antigen: not known.

The chain combines TRBV7-3 with TRBJ2-2; D is unresolved. Sequenced material: naive CD4+ T cells from blood. This receptor was obtained from a man younger than 35 with type 1 diabetes. The CDR3 spells CASSIFGTGELFF. The CDR3 nucleotides read TGTGCCAGCAGCATTTTCGGCACCGGGGAGCTGTTTTTT. The whole variable domain, filled in from reference TRBV7-3 and TRBJ2-2, reads GAGVSQTPSNKVTEKGKYVELRCDPISGHTALYWYRQSLGQGPEFLIYFQGTGAADDSGLPNDRFFAVRPEGSVSTLKIQRTERGDSAVYLCASSIFGTGELFFGEGSRLTVL.